This record looks at one T cell receptor (beta chain) sequence and its context. This clonotype was found a few times. Its cognate antigen has yet to be identified. There are no base qualities to consult, and no much larger clone falls within one base. The method was PCR. At the Johns Hopkins FTIC core, DNA from the cultured CD4+ T cells underwent TCR sequencing with the Oncomine TCR Beta short-read assay. The QIAamp micro DNA kit was used to extract genomic DNA from the cultured CD4+ T cells. Oncomine TCR Beta libraries from cultured CD4+ T cells were pooled using unique dual indexes and sequenced on an Illumina iSeq 100. The source study handled its data this way. Non-productive sequences were removed, and CDR3s that did not start with C, did not end with F or W, or were shorter than 7 amino acids were discarded. Antigen-specific clonotypes were identified with the MANAFEST web application by comparing peptide-stimulated wells with reference and other culture wells. Positive clones required FDR below 0.05, an odds ratio above 5, and productive frequency above 0.1% in at least two of three replicate wells. Clonotypes that were significantly expanded in both SARS-CoV-2 spike wells and at least one common cold coronavirus spike condition were defined as cross-reactive. Similarity between CDR3 sequences was evaluated in R version 3.6.1 using Levenshtein distances (stringdist) and unrooted phylogenetic trees (ape). Using fastp trimming at Q25 and MiXCR clonotype assembly, TCRdb reanalyzed the public sequencing data and kept in-frame beta chains. Identical CDR3 proteins give one entry, which carries the most common genes and DNA. The V and J calls and clone size are TCRdb's, not the authors'. The sample table shows around 15,000 distinct CDR3 sequences, and about 52% are seen once. Roughly 13% of the sample comes from the top ten.

These data come from a study of vaccination and CD4 T cells after COVID-19 (dated by TCRdb to between 2021 and 2024). About the full investigation: SARS-CoV-2 positivity had been established in the convalescent patients by nasal swab PCR, and mild disease was recorded in several of these patients and severe disease in one. The time from the second vaccine dose to post-vaccine blood sampling had a median of roughly 72 days and ranged from about 14 to 241 days. For three convalescent patients, samples were collected at an early post-vaccination timepoint (day 14) as well as at a late post-vaccination timepoint (days 161 to 241). Post-COVID blood samples were collected from convalescent patients a median of around 96 days after diagnosis, with a range of roughly 30 to 170 days. Control cultures received a CEFX viral epitope pool as the positive control, an HIV-1 Nef peptide pool as the negative control, or no peptide. The convalescent cohort included six males and four females, with two Hispanic individuals, seven Caucasians, two Asians and one multiracial person. In 10 COVID-19 convalescent patients and 4 infection-naive healthy vaccine recipients, the spike-specific CD4+ TCR repertoire before mRNA vaccination was compared with the repertoire after mRNA vaccination. Overlapping spike peptide pools from SARS-CoV-2 and from the common cold coronaviruses HCoV-NL63, HCoV-OC43 and HCoV-229E were used as culture stimuli. Participants got two doses of the Pfizer-BioNTech BNT162b2 vaccine (n=8) or two doses of the Moderna mRNA-1273 vaccine (n=2). The research as a whole found: Among the post-vaccine SARS-CoV-2-reactive clones in convalescent patients, a median 86.3% showed up only after vaccination, which suggests vaccine-specific priming. Of the vaccine-specific clones found in convalescent patients, nearly all (304 of 307) were mono-reactive for SARS-CoV-2 spike instead of being cross-reactive with common cold coronaviruses. An increase in the median number of SARS-CoV-2-reactive clonotypes from 21 after infection to a few dozen after vaccination was observed, but the change was not found to be significant. Relatively few convalescent patients were included in the study, and early timepoints after natural infection were not analyzed.

From cysteine to phenylalanine, the CDR3 is 15 amino acids long. Just CDR3 DNA is preserved here, 45 bases in frame from base 1. From a lookup of the germline V gene (reference sequence), CDR1 and CDR2 are DFQATT and SNEGSKA. Trimming at the junction amounts to 2 bases on V and 2 bases on J, and the germline ends lie 14 bases apart. Taken with the paper, the label for time point translates to: late sampling 161 to 241 days after vaccination in a few convalescent patients. The treatment or condition label corresponds to: roughly 10-day PBMC culture with coronavirus spike peptide pools or control peptides (ViraFEST assay). The ViraFEST assay was used in the study, in which antigen-specific T cells were expanded with peptide pools and expanded clonotypes were subsequently identified by TCR sequencing. The convalescent patients' positive SARS-CoV-2 PCR tests were from March to December 2020, which was before the Alpha, Beta and Delta variants emerged in the United States. Each well held about 2.2 million PBMCs cultured in IMDM containing roughly 5% human AB serum and roughly 10 IU/ml IL-2, with about 10 ug/ml peptide pools added. Half of the culture medium was replaced with fresh IL-2-containing medium on days 3 and 7. CD4+ T cells were isolated after 10 days of culture through negative selection using the EasySep CD4+ T cell isolation kit. PBMCs were separated from whole blood using Ficoll-Paque Plus gradient centrifugation and then either used fresh or cryopreserved at -140C. Each culture condition was generally run in triplicate wells.

This sequence originates from a human donor who had recovered from COVID-19. The starting material was CD4+ T cells from blood, cultured in vitro, obtained about 7 months after SARS-CoV-2 vaccination. The rearrangement combines TRBV20-1 with TRBJ2-3; the D gene assignment is perhaps TRBD1 or TRBD2, with each matching 5 bases. The base sequence is TGCAGTGCTAGAACACCGGGACGGTACACAGATACGCAGTATTTT. Translation gives CSARTPGRYTDTQYF.